Listed here is a single TCR beta chain. Its matching antigen is unknown. This entry comes from a study of T cells in Graves' hyperthyroidism and ophthalmopathy. Findings and limits, study-wide: The model made its ophthalmopathy prediction, and onset followed a median 6.5 months later. Among thyroid clonotypes expanded above 0.001, most also appeared in blood.

On the basis of clinical symptoms, serum thyroxine and TRAb, thyroid ultrasound and orbital computed tomography, diagnoses were made. There were TCR beta CDR3 regions amplified from RNA transcripts. The primer set for the first-round RT-PCR of the TCR CDR3 was HTBI. In TCRdb, the multiplex PCR reads were re-called with MiXCR into one record per CDR3 protein. The sample lists roughly 500,000 distinct CDR3 sequences, 46% seen once, with about 45% in the top ten. Germline trimming cut 5 bases from V and 5 bases from J; bases unmatched to any gene: 10. Germline lookup yields CDR1 SGHTA and CDR2 FQGTGA. The CDR3 is 16 amino acids.

The sample was peripheral blood or thyroid tissue (not recorded which). This receptor was obtained from an adult woman with Graves' disease, either hyperthyroidism or ophthalmopathy (not recorded which). V gene TRBV7-3 combines with J gene TRBJ2-5; 11 nucleotides agree with TRBD2. In DNA form, the CDR3 reads TGTGCCAGCAGCCAAACGGGACTAGCGGACAGGGAGACCCAGTACTTC. It encodes CASSQTGLADRETQYF.